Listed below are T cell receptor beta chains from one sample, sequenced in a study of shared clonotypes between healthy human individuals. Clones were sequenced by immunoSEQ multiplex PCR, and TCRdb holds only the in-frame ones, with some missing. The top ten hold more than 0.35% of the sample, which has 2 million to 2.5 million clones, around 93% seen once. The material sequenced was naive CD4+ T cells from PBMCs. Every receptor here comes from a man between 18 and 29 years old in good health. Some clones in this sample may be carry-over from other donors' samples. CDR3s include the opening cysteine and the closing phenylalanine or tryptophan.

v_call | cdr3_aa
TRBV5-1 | CASSLEGTHNEQFF
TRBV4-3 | CASSQEIGLAGNTGELFF
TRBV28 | CASSSPGQGNYEQYF
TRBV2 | CASRRVGGTNYGYTF
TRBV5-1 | CASSLAGQQTHEQYF
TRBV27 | CASSLSGLYQETQYF
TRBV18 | CASSPPMAQAFF
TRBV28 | CASSLSQSEAFF
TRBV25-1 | CASSVLATFTDTQYF
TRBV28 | CASRLAGSNEQFF
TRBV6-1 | CASSDFYEQYF
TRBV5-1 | CASSWGSLAGGAYEQYF
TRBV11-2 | CASSLAILAVPYEQYF
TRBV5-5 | CASSPMGEGNQPQHF
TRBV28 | CASLGLAGGLAGDEQFF
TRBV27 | CASSLTGFNQPQHF
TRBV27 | CASSPGTYQWDTQYF
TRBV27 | CASSFDFAGGANVLTF
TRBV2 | CASIRGSSYNEQFF
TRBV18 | CASSPLAGSPNEQFF
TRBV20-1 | CSARLENTQYF
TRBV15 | CATSRRLAANEQFF
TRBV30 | CAYLDRGAGNTIYF
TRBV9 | CASSPPSSIQYF
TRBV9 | CASSDSGGYETQYF
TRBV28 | CASSSGFTRAFF
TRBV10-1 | CASSSGGWDTQYF
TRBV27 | CASSGTREGHRGYEQYF
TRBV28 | CASSYGRRTGGQPQHF
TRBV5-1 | CASSPGGVPDTQYF
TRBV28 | CASSTAQETQYF
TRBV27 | CASSRGGTPEQYF
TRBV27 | CASSSRTGIANYGYTF
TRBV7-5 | CARSLFLTVAKNIQYF
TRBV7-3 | CASSRQGSGFGYTF
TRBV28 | CAVRGSNQPQHF